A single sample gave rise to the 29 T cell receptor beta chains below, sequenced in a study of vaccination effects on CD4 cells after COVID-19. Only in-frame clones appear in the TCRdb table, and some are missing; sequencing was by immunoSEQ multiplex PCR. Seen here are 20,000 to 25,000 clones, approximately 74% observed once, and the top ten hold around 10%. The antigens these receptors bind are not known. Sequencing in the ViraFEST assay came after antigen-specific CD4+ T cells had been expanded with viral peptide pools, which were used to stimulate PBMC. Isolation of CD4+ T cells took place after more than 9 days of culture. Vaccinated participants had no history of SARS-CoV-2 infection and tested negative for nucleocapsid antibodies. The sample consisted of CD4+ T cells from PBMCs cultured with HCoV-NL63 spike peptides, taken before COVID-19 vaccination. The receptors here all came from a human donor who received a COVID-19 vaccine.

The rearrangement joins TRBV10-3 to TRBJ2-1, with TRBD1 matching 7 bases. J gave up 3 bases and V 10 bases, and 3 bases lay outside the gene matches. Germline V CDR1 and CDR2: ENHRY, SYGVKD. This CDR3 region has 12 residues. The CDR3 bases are TGTGCCACGTGGGACAGCTACAATGAGCAGTTCTTC. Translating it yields CATWDSYNEQFF.

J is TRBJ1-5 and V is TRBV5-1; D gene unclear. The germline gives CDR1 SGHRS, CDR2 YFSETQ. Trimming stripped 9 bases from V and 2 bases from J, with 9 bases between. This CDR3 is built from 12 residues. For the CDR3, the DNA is TGCGCCACGGCGGACGGCAATCAGCCCCAGCATTTT. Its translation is CATADGNQPQHF.

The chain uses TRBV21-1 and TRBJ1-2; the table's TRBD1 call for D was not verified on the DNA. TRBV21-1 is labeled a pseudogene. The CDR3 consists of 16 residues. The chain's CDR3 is CASSKVGGQGIDGYTF. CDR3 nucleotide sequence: TGTGCCAGCAGCAAAGTCGGCGGACAGGGTATTGATGGCTACACCTTC.

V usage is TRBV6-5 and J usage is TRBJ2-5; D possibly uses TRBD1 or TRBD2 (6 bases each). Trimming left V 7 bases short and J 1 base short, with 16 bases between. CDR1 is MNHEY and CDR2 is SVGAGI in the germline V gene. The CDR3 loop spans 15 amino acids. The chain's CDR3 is CASTRGRPSQETQYF. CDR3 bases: TGTGCCAGCACACGGGGGCGGCCCTCCCAAGAGACCCAGTACTTC.

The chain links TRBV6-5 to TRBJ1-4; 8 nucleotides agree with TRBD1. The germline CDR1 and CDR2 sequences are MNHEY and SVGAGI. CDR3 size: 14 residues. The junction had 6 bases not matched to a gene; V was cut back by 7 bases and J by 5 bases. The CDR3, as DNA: TGTGCCAGCAACCCAGGGGGCCTAAATGAAAAACTGTTTTTT. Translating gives CASNPGGLNEKLFF.

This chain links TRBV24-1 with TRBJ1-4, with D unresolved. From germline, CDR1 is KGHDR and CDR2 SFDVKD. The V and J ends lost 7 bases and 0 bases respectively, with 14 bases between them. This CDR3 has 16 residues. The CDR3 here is CATRAEITATNEKLFF. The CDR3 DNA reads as TGTGCCACCAGAGCCGAGATCACTGCAACTAATGAAAAACTGTTTTTT.

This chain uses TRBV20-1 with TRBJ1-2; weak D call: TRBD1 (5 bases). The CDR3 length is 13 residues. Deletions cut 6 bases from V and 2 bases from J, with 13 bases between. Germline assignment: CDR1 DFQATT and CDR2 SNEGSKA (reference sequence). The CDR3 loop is CSASTGRNYGYTF. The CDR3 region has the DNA TGCAGTGCAAGTACGGGGCGAAACTATGGCTACACCTTC.

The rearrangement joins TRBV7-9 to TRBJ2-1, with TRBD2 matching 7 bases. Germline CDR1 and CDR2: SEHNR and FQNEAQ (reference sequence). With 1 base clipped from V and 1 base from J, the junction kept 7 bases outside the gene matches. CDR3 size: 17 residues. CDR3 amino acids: CASSLVGGRGSYNEQFF. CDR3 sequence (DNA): TGTGCCAGCAGCTTAGTAGGTGGGAGGGGATCCTACAATGAGCAGTTCTTC.

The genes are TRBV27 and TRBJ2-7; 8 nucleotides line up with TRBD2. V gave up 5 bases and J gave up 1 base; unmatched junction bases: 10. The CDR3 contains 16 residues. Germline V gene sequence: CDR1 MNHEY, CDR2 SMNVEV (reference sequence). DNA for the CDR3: TGTGCCAGCAGTCCCAGGGTTAGCGGGGAATCCTACGAGCAGTACTTC. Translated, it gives CASSPRVSGESYEQYF.

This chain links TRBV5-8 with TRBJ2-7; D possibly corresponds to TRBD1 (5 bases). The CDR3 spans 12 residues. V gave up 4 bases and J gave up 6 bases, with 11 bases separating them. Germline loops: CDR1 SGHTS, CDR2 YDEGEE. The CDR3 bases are TGTGCCAGCAGCGAACAGGATCGCGAGCAGTACTTC. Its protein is CASSEQDREQYF. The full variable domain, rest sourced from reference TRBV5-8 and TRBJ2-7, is EAGVTQSPTHLIKTRGQQATLRCSPISGHTSVYWYQQALGLGLQFLLWYDEGEERNRGNFPPRFSGRQFPNYSSELNVNALELEDSALYLCASSEQDREQYFGPGTRLTVT.

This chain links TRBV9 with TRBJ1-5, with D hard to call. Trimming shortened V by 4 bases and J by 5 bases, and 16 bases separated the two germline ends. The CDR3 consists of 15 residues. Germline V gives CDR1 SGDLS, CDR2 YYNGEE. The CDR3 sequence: CASSTASALDQPQHF. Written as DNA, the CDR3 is TGTGCCAGCAGCACAGCAAGTGCTCTGGATCAGCCCCAGCATTTT. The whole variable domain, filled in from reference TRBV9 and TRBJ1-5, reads DSGVTQTPKHLITATGQRVTLRCSPRSGDLSVYWYQQSLDQGLQFLIQYYNGEERAKGNILERFSAQQFPDLHSELNLSSLELGDSALYFCASSTASALDQPQHFGDGTRLSIL.

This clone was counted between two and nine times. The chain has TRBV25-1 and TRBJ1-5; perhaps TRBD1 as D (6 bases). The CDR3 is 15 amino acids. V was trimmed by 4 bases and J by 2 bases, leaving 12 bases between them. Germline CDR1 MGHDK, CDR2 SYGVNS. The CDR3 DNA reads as TGTGCCAGCAGTGCGCACAGGGCCGGCAATCAGCCCCAGCATTTT. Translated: CASSAHRAGNQPQHF.

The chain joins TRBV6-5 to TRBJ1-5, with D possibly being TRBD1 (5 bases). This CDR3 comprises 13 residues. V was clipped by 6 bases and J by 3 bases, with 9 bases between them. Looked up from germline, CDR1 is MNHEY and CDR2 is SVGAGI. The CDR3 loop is CASSRQFNQPQHF. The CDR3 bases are TGTGCCAGCAGCAGACAGTTCAATCAGCCCCAGCATTTT.

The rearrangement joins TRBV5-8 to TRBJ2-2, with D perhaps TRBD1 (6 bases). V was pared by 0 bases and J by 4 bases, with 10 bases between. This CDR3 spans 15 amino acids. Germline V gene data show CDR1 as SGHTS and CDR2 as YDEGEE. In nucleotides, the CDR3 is TGTGCCAGCAGCTTGGCAATCAGGGGCACCGGGGAGCTGTTTTTT. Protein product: CASSLAIRGTGELFF. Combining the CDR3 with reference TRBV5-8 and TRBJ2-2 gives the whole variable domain EAGVTQSPTHLIKTRGQQATLRCSPISGHTSVYWYQQALGLGLQFLLWYDEGEERNRGNFPPRFSGRQFPNYSSELNVNALELEDSALYLCASSLAIRGTGELFFGEGSRLTVL.

CDR3 residues: CASSLRGLSEKLFF. The DNA of the CDR3 is TGTGCCAGCAGTCTCCGCGGTTTGAGTGAAAAACTGTTTTTT. J is TRBJ1-4 and V is TRBV25-1; D unclear. V was pared by 5 bases and J by 7 bases, with 14 bases between. This CDR3 is 14 amino acids long. The V gene's germline CDR1 is MGHDK and CDR2 SYGVNS.

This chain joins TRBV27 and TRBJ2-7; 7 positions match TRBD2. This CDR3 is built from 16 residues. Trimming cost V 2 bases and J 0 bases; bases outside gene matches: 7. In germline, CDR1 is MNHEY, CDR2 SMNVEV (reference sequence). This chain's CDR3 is CASSLGSGLVSYEQYF. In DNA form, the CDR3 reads TGTGCCAGCAGTTTAGGTTCAGGACTAGTCTCCTACGAGCAGTACTTC.

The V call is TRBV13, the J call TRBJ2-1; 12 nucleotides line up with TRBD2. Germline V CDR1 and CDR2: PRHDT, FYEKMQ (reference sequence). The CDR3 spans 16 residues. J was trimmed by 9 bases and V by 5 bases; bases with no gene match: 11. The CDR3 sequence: CASSPRTSGGLLEQFF. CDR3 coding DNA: TGTGCCAGCAGCCCACGAACTAGCGGGGGGCTTCTTGAGCAGTTCTTC.

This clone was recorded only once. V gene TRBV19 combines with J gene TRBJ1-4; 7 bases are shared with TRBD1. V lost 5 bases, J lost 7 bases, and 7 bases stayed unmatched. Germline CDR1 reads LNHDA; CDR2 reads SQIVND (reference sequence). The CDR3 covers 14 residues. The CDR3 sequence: CASSVTGEVEKLFF. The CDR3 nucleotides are TGTGCCAGTAGTGTTACAGGGGAGGTTGAAAAACTGTTTTTT.

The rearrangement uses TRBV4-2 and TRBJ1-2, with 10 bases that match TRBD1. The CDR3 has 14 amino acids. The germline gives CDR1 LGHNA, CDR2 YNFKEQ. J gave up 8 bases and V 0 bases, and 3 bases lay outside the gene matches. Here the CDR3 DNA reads TGTGCCAGCAGCCAAGAAGGGGACAGGGGAGGCTACACCTTC. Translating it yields CASSQEGDRGGYTF.

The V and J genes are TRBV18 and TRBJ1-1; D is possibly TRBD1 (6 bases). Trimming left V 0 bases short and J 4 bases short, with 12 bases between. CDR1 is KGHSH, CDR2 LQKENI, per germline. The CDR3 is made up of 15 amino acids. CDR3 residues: CASSPPGQISTEAFF. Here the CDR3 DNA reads TGTGCCAGCTCACCACCAGGACAGATCAGCACTGAAGCTTTCTTT.

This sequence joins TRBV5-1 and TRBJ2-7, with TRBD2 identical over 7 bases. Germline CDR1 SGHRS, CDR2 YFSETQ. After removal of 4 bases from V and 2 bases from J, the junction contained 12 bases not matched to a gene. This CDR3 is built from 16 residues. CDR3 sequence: CASSLVGGSLPYEQYF. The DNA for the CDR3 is TGCGCCAGCAGCCTGGTGGGGGGGTCTCTTCCCTACGAGCAGTACTTC.

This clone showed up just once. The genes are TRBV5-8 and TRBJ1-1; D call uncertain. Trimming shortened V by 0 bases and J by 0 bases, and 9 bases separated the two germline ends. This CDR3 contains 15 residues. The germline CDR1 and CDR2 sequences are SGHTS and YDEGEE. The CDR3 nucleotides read TGTGCCAGCAGCTTGGGGCTCGGGGTGAACACTGAAGCTTTCTTT. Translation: CASSLGLGVNTEAFF.

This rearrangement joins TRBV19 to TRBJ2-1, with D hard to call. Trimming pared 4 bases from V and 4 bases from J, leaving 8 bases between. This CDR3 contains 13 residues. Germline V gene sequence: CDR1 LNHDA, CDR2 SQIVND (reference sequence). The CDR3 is CASSTTPYNEQFF. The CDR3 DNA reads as TGTGCCAGTAGTACGACACCATACAATGAGCAGTTCTTC.

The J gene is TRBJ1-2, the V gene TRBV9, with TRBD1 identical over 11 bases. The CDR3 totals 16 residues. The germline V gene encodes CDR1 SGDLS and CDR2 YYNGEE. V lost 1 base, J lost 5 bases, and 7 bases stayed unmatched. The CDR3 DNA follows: TGTGCCAGCAGCGTAACCGGGACAGGGGGTGGGTATGGCTACACCTTC. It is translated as CASSVTGTGGGYGYTF. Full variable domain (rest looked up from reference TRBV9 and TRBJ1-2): DSGVTQTPKHLITATGQRVTLRCSPRSGDLSVYWYQQSLDQGLQFLIQYYNGEERAKGNILERFSAQQFPDLHSELNLSSLELGDSALYFCASSVTGTGGGYGYTFGSGTRLTVV.

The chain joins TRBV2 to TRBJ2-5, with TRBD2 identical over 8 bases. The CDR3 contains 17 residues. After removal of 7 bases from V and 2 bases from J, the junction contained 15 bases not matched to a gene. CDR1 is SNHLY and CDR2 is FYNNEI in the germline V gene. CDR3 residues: CASKREGLRHGQETQYF. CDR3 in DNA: TGTGCCAGCAAACGGGAGGGCCTCAGACACGGGCAAGAGACCCAGTACTTC.

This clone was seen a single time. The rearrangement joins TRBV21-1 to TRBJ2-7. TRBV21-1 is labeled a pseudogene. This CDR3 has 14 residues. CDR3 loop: CASSKRDVPYEQYF. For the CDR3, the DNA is TGTGCCAGCAGCAAAAGGGACGTACCCTACGAGCAGTACTTC.

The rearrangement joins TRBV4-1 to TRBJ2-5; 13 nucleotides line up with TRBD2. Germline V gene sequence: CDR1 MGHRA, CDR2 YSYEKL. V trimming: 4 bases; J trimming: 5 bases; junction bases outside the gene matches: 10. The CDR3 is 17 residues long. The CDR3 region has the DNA TGCGCCAGCAGCCCCATACTAGCGGGGGGGCCTAAGGAGACCCAGTACTTC. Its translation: CASSPILAGGPKETQYF.

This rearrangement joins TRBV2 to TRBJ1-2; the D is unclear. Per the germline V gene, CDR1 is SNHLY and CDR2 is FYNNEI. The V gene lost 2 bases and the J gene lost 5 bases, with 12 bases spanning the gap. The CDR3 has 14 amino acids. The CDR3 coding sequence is TGTGCCAGCAGTGAACAGGAGATATTTTATGGCTACACCTTC. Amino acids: CASSEQEIFYGYTF.

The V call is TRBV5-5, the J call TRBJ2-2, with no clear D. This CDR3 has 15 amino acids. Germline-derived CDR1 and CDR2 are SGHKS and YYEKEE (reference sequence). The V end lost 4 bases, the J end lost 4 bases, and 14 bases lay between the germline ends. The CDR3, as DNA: TGTGCCAGCAGCGCCCTCGCAGGCAGCACCGGGGAGCTGTTTTTT. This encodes CASSALAGSTGELFF.